Given below is one T cell receptor beta chain in context. This clonotype was detected a few times. This receptor's antigen is unknown. One base away there is no much larger clone; base qualities are not given. The data stem from a study of naive and memory T cell subsets (TCRdb year 2017). For the study in its entirety: Sorted naive and memory T cell subsets from peripheral blood were analyzed in the study using a UMI-based, open-source pipeline for TCR alpha and beta sequencing. IgG serology results and the functional CMV T cell responses were in complete agreement. RNA was DNase-treated and reverse transcribed with TCR constant-region primers, mostly using SuperScript III. General conclusions and limits of the study: The repertoire findings for the naive and memory subsets could not be validated against a ground truth, as none was available. In both CD4 and CD8 cells, a rise in Gini index and a fall in Shannon and inverse Simpson diversity were observed from naive through CM, EM and EMRA. Each clonotype was defined as a single alpha or beta chain sequence rather than as a paired alpha/beta receptor. A few larger clonotypes were present in naive repertoires, particularly the CD8 repertoires, and these clonotypes were possibly memory cells re-expressing CD45RA. RNA-based TCR counts may be influenced by expression changes linked to T cell activation and differentiation. After error correction, over 90% of naive TCR sequences appeared only once, giving much steeper abundance distributions than memory subsets. TCR abundance followed a power law whose exponent differed between naive and memory subsets but was consistent across the three individuals.

From the second PCR step on, the TCR alpha and beta chain libraries were amplified in separate reactions. CMV status of each donor was established by measuring IFNgamma production from CD4+ T cells after fresh PBMCs were stimulated overnight with CMV viral lysate. Using Miltenyi beads, CD4 T cells were first positively selected, and CD8 T cells were then positively selected from the CD4-negative fraction. Cells stained for CD3, CD4, CD8, CD45RA, CD27 and a live/dead dye were sorted on a BD Aria II into four subsets by CD45RA and CD27. Blood came from a few healthy volunteers, each fractionated into CD4 and CD8 T cells and then into four differentiation subsets. Around 130 ml of peripheral blood was collected from each donor, and PBMC were isolated from the blood using Ficoll-Paque PLUS density-gradient centrifugation. After sorting, cells were lysed in RLT buffer, RNA was extracted using a Qiagen RNeasy kit, and the extracted RNA was stored at -80 degrees C.

Receptors were amplified or captured by UMI-ligation and nested PCR. To cover both TRBC1 and TRBC2, the beta constant-region primer consisted of an equimolar mix of two oligonucleotides. A single-stranded oligonucleotide containing the SP2 primer and a 12-nucleotide UMI was joined to the 3' end of the cDNA by T4 RNA ligase 1. The ligated cDNA went through four rounds of PCR with nested alpha and beta constant-region primers together with the SP2 primer. The ligation reaction was incubated at 16°C for about 20-24 hours. PCR2 was usually performed as a SYBR Green qPCR and halted at a preset threshold so that over-amplification would not occur. All purifications after the first were performed with Agencourt AMPure XP magnetic beads. Library amounts were measured by Qubit and library quality was assessed on a TapeStation, where the main peak was expected at around 650 bp. The pooled libraries were sequenced on an Illumina MiSeq using v2 2x251 paired-end kits, which usually yielded about 0.85-2 million reads per sample. Each sample's library went into the pool at roughly 4.4 nM, and about 4.5-8% PhiX was added to help with cluster recognition. As for how the authors treated the data: Decombinator assigned V and J genes to Demultiplexor-processed FASTQ reads by tag matching, allowing a single base-pair mismatch. By using UMIs, Collapsinator corrected both sequencing errors and the frequency errors caused by PCR heterogeneity. TCRs were translated and CDR3s were extracted from the conserved cysteine to the FGXG phenylalanine by CDR3Translator, with non-productive sequences being flagged. Repertoires were subsampled to equal numbers of UMI-defined TCRs before Gini, Shannon entropy and inverse Simpson indices were calculated. Power-law fits to clonotype abundance distributions were performed by maximum likelihood within the linear range. Similar UMI counts, unique TCR numbers and clonal distributions were obtained with the pipeline and with MIGEC on one naive CD8 sample. One analysis removed from the naive repertoire any naive TCRs that were also present in any memory subset from the same donor. A set of several thousand CMV-associated CDR3 sequences, compiled from VDJdb and a published dataset, was used to search the repertoires. TCRdb's own reprocessing of the public reads used fastp at Q25 and MiXCR and kept productive beta chains. When rows share a CDR3 protein, they turn into one entry using the most common DNA and genes. The V and J calls and clone size are TCRdb's, not the authors'. The sample yields 140,000 to 150,000 distinct CDR3 sequences; about 15% were counted once. Just over 0.14% of the sample lies in the top ten.

The CDR3 holds 13 amino acids from the cysteine to the phenylalanine. The entry retains the CDR3 DNA only, 39 bases that are in frame from base 1. The germline V gene provides CDR1 SQVTM and CDR2 ANQGSEA. V lost 7 bases and J lost 9 bases, and the count of bases not matched to a germline gene is 13. Sequencing input: naive CD4+ T cells from blood. The cell subset or site label on this specimen signifies: naive T cells, CD45RA high CD27+. The chain couples TRBV29-1 to TRBJ2-5; TRBD1 agrees with 8 junctional bases. This receptor was obtained from a human donor in good health. The nucleotide sequence reads TGCAGCGGATCAAGCGGACAGGGTCCCCCCCAGTACTTC. This gives the protein CSGSSGQGPPQYF.